This entry is about one T cell receptor (beta chain). What it recognizes is unknown. The sample comes from a study of PD-1 blockade in classical Hodgkin lymphoma. Study-wide findings and caveats: What drove the repertoire differences, possibly disease activity or prior therapy, has not been defined. Healthy donors reportedly exceeded newly diagnosed patients in baseline TCR diversity.

This sample's time point: newly diagnosed, previously untreated cHL patient sample. The comparison group had newly diagnosed, previously untreated classical Hodgkin lymphoma. Sequencing used immunoSEQ multiplex PCR; TCRdb keeps in-frame clones, though not all of them. The sample consists of 20,000 to 25,000 clones, roughly 94% of them appearing once. Trimming took 4 bases from V and 1 from J, leaving 14 bases between them. Germline lookup yields CDR1 SGHRS and CDR2 YFSETQ. The length of the CDR3 is 15 residues. The rearrangement uses TRBV5-1 and TRBJ1-1; possibly TRBD1 for D (5 bases). The source material was peripheral blood mononuclear cells (PBMCs). This sequence was found in a human donor with classical Hodgkin lymphoma. The CDR3 here is CASSQPGRTNTEAFF. As DNA, the CDR3 is TGCGCCAGCAGCCAGCCGGGACGGACGAACACTGAAGCTTTCTTT.